A single sample is the source of the 9 T cell receptor beta chains below, sequenced in a study of blood T cell repertoires in COVID-19. Sequenced by immunoSEQ multiplex PCR; TCRdb stores in-frame clones only, minus some. This table holds under 350,000 clones, approximately 86% found once. Material: PBMCs or T cells enriched from blood (not recorded which). Source of these receptors: a woman aged 40-49 years with acute COVID-19.

The genes are TRBV2 and TRBJ2-5, with 15 nucleotides matching TRBD2. The CDR3 runs 17 residues. CDR1 and CDR2 (germline): SNHLY, FYNNEI. The J segment lost 4 bases and the V segment lost 4 bases, leaving 7 bases of the junction unmatched. The CDR3 nucleotides read TGTGCCAGCAGTGCGGGACTAGCGGGGGGTGTTGGAGAGACCCAGTACTTC. This translates into CASSAGLAGGVGETQYF. Based on the CDR3 plus reference TRBV2 and TRBJ2-5, the full variable domain is EPEVTQTPSHQVTQMGQEVILRCVPISNHLYFYWYRQILGQKVEFLVSFYNNEISEKSEIFDDQFSVERPDGSNFTLKIRSTKLEDSAMYFCASSAGLAGGVGETQYFGPGTRLLVL.

This chain links TRBV19 with TRBJ1-1; TRBD1 might be the D (5 bases). The CDR3 sequence is 15 residues long. Germline V gene sequence: CDR1 LNHDA, CDR2 SQIVND (reference sequence). Between the trimmed V and J ends, which lost 5 bases and 5 bases, there was a span of 18 bases. The CDR3 protein is CASSCRLGVETEAFF. In nucleotides, the CDR3 is TGTGCCAGTAGTTGCCGTTTAGGGGTAGAAACTGAAGCTTTCTTT. Full variable domain (missing parts from reference TRBV19 and TRBJ1-1): DGGITQSPKYLFRKEGQNVTLSCEQNLNHDAMYWYRQDPGQGLRLIYYSQIVNDFQKGDIAEGYSVSREKKESFPLTVTSAQKNPTAFYLCASSCRLGVETEAFFGQGTRLTVV.

This clone came up a few times. J is TRBJ2-7 and V is TRBV3-1 (or the pseudogene TRBV3-2), with D perhaps matching TRBD2 (5 bases). Germline-derived CDR1 and CDR2 are LGHDT and YNNKEL (reference sequence). V was cut by 0 bases and J by 5 bases, with 14 bases left in between. The CDR3 is 15 amino acids. CDR3 region: CASSQDSHGVNEQYF. The CDR3 DNA reads TGTGCCAGCAGCCAAGATTCACACGGGGTCAACGAGCAGTACTTC.

This chain uses TRBV3-1 (or the pseudogene TRBV3-2) with TRBJ2-6; 12 positions agree with TRBD1. V gave up 1 base and J gave up 4 bases; unmatched junction bases: 8. This CDR3 has 19 residues. CDR1 and CDR2 from the germline V gene are LGHDT and YNNKEL (reference sequence). The chain's CDR3 is CASSQVSGQGARGANVLTF. CDR3 nucleotides: TGTGCCAGCAGCCAAGTGTCGGGACAGGGGGCGCGCGGGGCCAACGTCCTGACTTTC.

The chain is built from TRBV6-1 and TRBJ1-2; no firm D call. The germline CDR1 and CDR2 sequences are MNHNS and SASEGT. The CDR3 runs 13 residues. V was trimmed by 3 bases and J by 5 bases, leaving 10 bases between them. CDR3 DNA sequence: TGTGCCAGCAGTGATTGGTCGAGTTATGGCTACACCTTC. Residues: CASSDWSSYGYTF.

The genes are TRBV5-1 and TRBJ2-1, with D hard to call. The CDR3 is 12 residues long. V dropped 0 bases and J dropped 6 bases, with 4 bases sitting between them. Germline CDR1 SGHRS, CDR2 YFSETQ. The CDR3 spells CASSLASNEQFF. The CDR3, as DNA: TGCGCCAGCAGCTTGGCCAGCAATGAGCAGTTCTTC.

The sample holds a few counts of this clone. V is TRBV9 and J is TRBJ1-1; 7 bases are a match to TRBD1. The germline CDR1 and CDR2 sequences are SGDLS and YYNGEE. The trim removed 3 bases at V and 13 bases at J, leaving 12 bases unmatched. The CDR3 is 13 residues long. CDR3 coding DNA: TGTGCCAGCAGCGCCCGGGACAGTCGCCCCGATTTCTTT. Residues: CASSARDSRPDFF.

This chain links TRBV30 with TRBJ2-7, with 9 bases matching TRBD1. Germline values: CDR1 GTSNPN, CDR2 SVGIG (reference sequence). The trim removed 8 bases at V and 3 bases at J, leaving 11 bases unmatched. The CDR3 contains 14 residues. The CDR3 is CASALGTGRYEQYF. For the CDR3, the DNA is TGTGCCAGTGCCCTAGGGACAGGGCGCTACGAGCAGTACTTC. The entire variable domain, with the rest obtained from reference TRBV30 and TRBJ2-7, is as follows: SQTIHQWPATLVQPVGSPLSLECTVEGTSNPNLYWYRQAAGRGLQLLFYSVGIGQISSEVPQNLSASRPQDRQFILSSKKLLLSDSGFYLCASALGTGRYEQYFGPGTRLTVT.

The chain links TRBV5-6 to TRBJ1-1, with 8 bases aligning to TRBD1. This CDR3 comprises 14 residues. Trimming at V came to 7 bases and at J to 0 bases, leaving 5 bases not matched to a gene. The germline CDR1 and CDR2 sequences are SGHDT and YYEEEE. CDR3: CASGGTGLNTEAFF. CDR3 coding DNA: TGTGCCAGCGGAGGGACAGGCTTGAACACTGAAGCTTTCTTT.